Shown below are 19 T cell receptor beta chains from a single sample sequenced in a study of cytomegalovirus exposure and HLA in healthy donors. This PCR relied on a set of 60 Vbeta primers and 13 Jbeta primers. TCRdb's table, derived via immunoSEQ multiplex PCR, lists solely in-frame clones and lacks some. The sample lists 75,000 to 85,000 clones, less than 85% occurring once. Source material: PBMCs. The receptors here all came from a male donor in good health and CMV-seronegative.

The chain recombines TRBV30 with TRBJ1-1; D is possibly TRBD1 (5 bases). This CDR3 is 13 amino acids long. The V gene's germline CDR1 is GTSNPN and CDR2 SVGIG (reference sequence). The V end lost 0 bases, the J end lost 3 bases, and 8 bases lay between the germline ends. This CDR3 reads CAWSVGGDTEAFF. The CDR3 coding sequence is TGTGCCTGGAGTGTGGGGGGGGACACTGAAGCTTTCTTT. Combining the CDR3 with reference TRBV30 and TRBJ1-1 gives the whole variable domain SQTIHQWPATLVQPVGSPLSLECTVEGTSNPNLYWYRQAAGRGLQLLFYSVGIGQISSEVPQNLSASRPQDRQFILSSKKLLLSDSGFYLCAWSVGGDTEAFFGQGTRLTVV.

The chain links TRBV5-1 to TRBJ2-2; perhaps TRBD2 as D (6 bases). The V and J ends lost 6 bases and 5 bases respectively, with 11 bases between them. The germline CDR1 and CDR2 sequences are SGHRS and YFSETQ. This CDR3 comprises 13 residues. The DNA of the CDR3 is TGCGCCAGCAACCCTGGGACTACCGGGGAGCTGTTTTTT. It encodes CASNPGTTGELFF.

This clone was detected once. CDR3 amino acids: CASSPWASGRSYEQYF. The CDR3 region has the DNA TGTGCCAGCAGTCCCTGGGCTAGCGGGAGGTCCTACGAGCAGTACTTC. V usage is TRBV27 and J usage is TRBJ2-7; 11 nucleotides agree with TRBD2. The V gene's germline CDR1 is MNHEY and CDR2 SMNVEV (reference sequence). Trimming cost V 5 bases and J 1 base; bases outside gene matches: 7. This CDR3 region has 16 residues.

The CDR3 DNA follows: TGTGCCTGGGACAGGGGGCCACGGGAGACCCAGTACTTC. Encoded protein: CAWDRGPRETQYF. This chain connects TRBV30 to TRBJ2-5, with TRBD1 matching 10 bases. The CDR3 spans 13 residues. CDR1 and CDR2 (germline): GTSNPN, SVGIG (reference sequence). V was clipped by 5 bases and J by 5 bases; unmatched bases: 5.

V and J are TRBV27 and TRBJ1-6, with 9 positions matching TRBD1. CDR3 length: 15 residues. The germline V gene encodes CDR1 MNHEY and CDR2 SMNVEV (reference sequence). Trimming took 7 bases from V and 3 from J; bases not matched to a gene: 4. In nucleotides, the CDR3 is TGTGCCAGCACTCCGACAGGGGGCTATAATTCACCCCTCCACTTT. Translation: CASTPTGGYNSPLHF.

V gene TRBV2 combines with J gene TRBJ2-1; 9 bases align to TRBD1. The CDR3 spans 12 residues. J gave up 7 bases and V 8 bases, and 3 bases lay outside the gene matches. Germline V gene lookup returns CDR1 SNHLY and CDR2 FYNNEI. CDR3 loop: CASVTGGNEQFF. The CDR3 bases are TGTGCCAGCGTGACAGGGGGGAATGAGCAGTTCTTC.

V usage is TRBV2 and J usage is TRBJ2-7, with a possible D match to TRBD2 (5 bases). Germline CDR1 is SNHLY and CDR2 is FYNNEI. CDR3 length: 12 residues. Trimming removed 7 bases from V and 5 bases from J, with 12 bases in between. This CDR3 reads CASNPGRNEQYF. The CDR3 nucleotides are TGTGCCAGCAATCCGGGAAGAAACGAGCAGTACTTC.

This chain connects TRBV6-5 to TRBJ1-2; possibly TRBD1 for D (6 bases). The CDR3 covers 13 residues. CDR1 is MNHEY, CDR2 SVGAGI, per germline. Deletions cut 6 bases from V and 6 bases from J, with 14 bases between. This chain's CDR3 is CASSRTGTNGYTF. In nucleotides, the CDR3 is TGTGCCAGCAGCCGGACCGGGACAAATGGCTACACCTTC.

The chain couples TRBV6-5 to TRBJ2-1; 10 nucleotides match TRBD2. J gave up 8 bases and V 6 bases, and 10 bases lay outside the gene matches. CDR1 is MNHEY, CDR2 SVGAGI, per germline. The CDR3 consists of 15 residues. CDR3 sequence reads: CASSPLSGGEDEQFF. DNA of the CDR3: TGTGCCAGCAGCCCTCTCAGCGGGGGGGAAGATGAGCAGTTCTTC.

The V gene is TRBV10-2, the J gene TRBJ2-7, with D perhaps matching TRBD2 (7 bases). Germline CDR1 WSHSY, CDR2 SAAADI. This CDR3 spans 14 amino acids. Deletions cut 4 bases from V and 2 bases from J, with 12 bases between. CDR3 bases: TGCGCCAGCAGTGGCGGGGGCCCCCCCTACGAGCAGTACTTC. It translates to CASSGGGPPYEQYF.

The table lists this clone with a few counts. The chain links TRBV5-1 to TRBJ2-5, with 11 bases that match TRBD1. Germline lookup yields CDR1 SGHRS and CDR2 YFSETQ. The CDR3 is 15 amino acids. Trimming removed 1 base from V and 4 bases from J; junction bases left unmatched: 3. CDR3 region: CASSLQDRGRETQYF. The CDR3 bases are TGCGCCAGCAGCTTGCAGGACAGGGGGCGAGAGACCCAGTACTTC.

The chain employs TRBV15 and TRBJ1-2; possibly TRBD1 for D (6 bases). V lost 0 bases and J lost 4, with 15 bases in between. The CDR3 has 16 amino acids. Per the germline V gene, CDR1 is LNHNV and CDR2 is YYDKDF (reference sequence). The CDR3 DNA follows: TGTGCCACCAGCAGAGATCTCGACAGGTTCGGCTATGGCTACACCTTC. It encodes CATSRDLDRFGYGYTF.

The gene calls are TRBV7-8 and TRBJ2-5; 8 nucleotides line up with TRBD1. V lost 5 bases and J lost 1; bases outside the gene matches: 3. CDR3 length: 14 amino acids. Germline values: CDR1 SGHVS, CDR2 FQNEAQ. CDR3 bases: TGTGCCAGCAGCCGGGGACAGGCCCAAGAGACCCAGTACTTC. Protein product: CASSRGQAQETQYF.

The genes are TRBV7-6 and TRBJ2-5; D call uncertain. CDR1 is SGHVS and CDR2 is FNYEAQ in the germline V gene. This CDR3 is 13 amino acids long. The V end was cut by 9 bases, the J end by 1 base, with 12 bases between. CDR3: CASELPGQETQYF. CDR3 coding DNA: TGTGCCAGTGAGTTGCCAGGCCAAGAGACCCAGTACTTC.

The chain has TRBV5-1 and TRBJ2-5, with 14 bases that match TRBD2. Germline V gives CDR1 SGHRS, CDR2 YFSETQ. V trimming: 4 bases; J trimming: 1 base; junction bases outside the gene matches: 9. The CDR3 is made up of 18 amino acids. CDR3 sequence reads: CASSGAGTSGGIQETQYF. DNA of the CDR3: TGCGCCAGCAGCGGCGCCGGGACTAGCGGGGGTATCCAAGAGACCCAGTACTTC.

This chain joins TRBV4-1 and TRBJ2-7; a possible D gene is TRBD1 (6 bases). The CDR3 consists of 14 residues. From germline, CDR1 is MGHRA and CDR2 YSYEKL. Trimming pared 4 bases from V and 2 bases from J, leaving 12 bases between. The CDR3 is CASSPPGQTYEQYF. As DNA, the CDR3 is TGCGCCAGCAGCCCCCCGGGACAAACCTACGAGCAGTACTTC.

V is TRBV5-1 and J is TRBJ2-2; 9 bases line up with TRBD1. V gave up 5 bases and J gave up 6 bases; unmatched junction bases: 8. Germline loops: CDR1 SGHRS, CDR2 YFSETQ. CDR3 length equals 15 residues. The CDR3 reads CASRSTGGAAGELFF. As DNA, the CDR3 is TGCGCCAGCAGATCCACAGGGGGCGCCGCCGGGGAGCTGTTTTTT.

This chain uses TRBV7-2 with TRBJ2-5; 9 nucleotides align to TRBD1. Germline V gene data show CDR1 as SGHTA and CDR2 as FQGNSA. Trimming at V came to 5 bases and at J to 11 bases, leaving 15 bases not matched to a gene. This CDR3 is built from 15 residues. The CDR3 DNA reads as TGTGCCAGCAGCACCCTTGGACAGGGGAGCAAGGAGCAGTACTTC. Amino acids: CASSTLGQGSKEQYF.

This sequence joins TRBV5-1 and TRBJ2-7; 8 positions agree with TRBD1. This CDR3 spans 15 amino acids. After removal of 1 base from V and 2 bases from J, the junction contained 5 bases not matched to a gene. The germline V gene encodes CDR1 SGHRS and CDR2 YFSETQ. CDR3 coding DNA: TGCGCCAGCAGCTTGAACCCAGGGGGCCCCTACGAGCAGTACTTC. Its translation: CASSLNPGGPYEQYF.